A single count supports the clone carrying this T cell receptor beta chain. In the authors' workflow: From reference gene primer amplification, estimates of nucleated cell counts were derived. Here immunoSEQ multiplex PCR was the method, and the copy in TCRdb shows in-frame clones only, minus some. The V and J calls and the clone size are those of that table, but D and trimming were determined from the DNA. The table shows roughly 130,000 clones, with roughly 84% occurring only once. Seattle patient enrollment occurred during active infection, with longitudinal follow-up thereafter. These data belong to a study of blood T cell repertoires in COVID-19. Study in general: The analysed material was cDNA or gDNA that came from T cells, B-cell-depleted T cells, or PBMCs.

The CDR3 is made up of 15 amino acids. J lost 6 bases, V lost 3 bases, and 7 bases had no gene match. The germline CDR1 and CDR2 sequences are LNHDA and SQIVND (reference sequence). The V call is TRBV19, the J call TRBJ1-5; 8 nucleotides line up with TRBD1. This sequence originates from a man aged 25 to 40 with COVID-19, enrolled during active disease. Sequenced input: peripheral blood. DNA for the CDR3: TGTGCCAGTAGTATCTCGACAGGGGCGAGTCAGCCCCAGCATTTT. Protein product: CASSISTGASQPQHF.